The entry that follows covers one T cell receptor (beta chain) sequence. In the original processing: Counts of nucleated cells, estimated from reference gene primer amplification, were obtained. Method: immunoSEQ multiplex PCR; TCRdb's copy keeps in-frame clones and lacks some. Clonal size and the V and J genes are those of that table, whereas D and trimming came from the DNA. This table has roughly 300,000 clones, about 86% appearing once. The germline gives CDR1 SEHNR, CDR2 FQNEAQ (reference sequence). V gave up 1 base and J gave up 7 bases, with 13 bases separating them. This CDR3 contains 14 residues. The sample belongs to a study of blood T cell repertoires in COVID-19. Study as a whole: Specimens from acute and convalescent COVID-19 originated in the United States, Italy and Spain. Nucleic acid was either cDNA or gDNA, and it came from T cells, B-cell-depleted T cells, or PBMCs.

This clonotype was obtained from a woman aged 55-70 years with active or convalescent COVID-19. Sequencing was performed on peripheral blood. The V call is TRBV7-9, the J call TRBJ1-2, with no clear D. The CDR3 is CASSLEVSGSGYTF. CDR3 DNA: TGTGCCAGCAGCTTAGAAGTCTCAGGCTCTGGCTACACCTTC.